This TCR beta chain was recovered during a study of beta chain features in type 1 diabetes. V lost 1 base to trimming and J lost 8 bases, with 14 bases between them. Per the germline V gene, CDR1 is SGHDN and CDR2 is FVKESK. There are 14 residues in the CDR3. The study's findings and limits: There was a moderate but significant shortening of TCRB CDR3s in all four CD4+ subsets of Type 1 diabetes patients.

Sequencing targeted expressed TCRB transcripts, as all isolated RNA had been reverse transcribed. Only in-frame clones appear in the TCRdb table, and some are missing; sequencing was by immunoSEQ multiplex PCR. The table shows about 360,000 clones, with roughly 13% occurring only once. This clone was detected once. Antigen: not known. The clonotype was recovered from a young woman with type 1 diabetes. V usage is TRBV14 and J usage is TRBJ1-2, with D possibly TRBD1 on 5 matching bases. The sequenced sample consisted of naive CD4+ T cells from blood. This CDR3 is CASSQAPGQGGYTF. CDR3 nucleotide sequence: TGTGCCAGCAGCCAAGCGCCCGGGCAGGGCGGCTACACCTTC.